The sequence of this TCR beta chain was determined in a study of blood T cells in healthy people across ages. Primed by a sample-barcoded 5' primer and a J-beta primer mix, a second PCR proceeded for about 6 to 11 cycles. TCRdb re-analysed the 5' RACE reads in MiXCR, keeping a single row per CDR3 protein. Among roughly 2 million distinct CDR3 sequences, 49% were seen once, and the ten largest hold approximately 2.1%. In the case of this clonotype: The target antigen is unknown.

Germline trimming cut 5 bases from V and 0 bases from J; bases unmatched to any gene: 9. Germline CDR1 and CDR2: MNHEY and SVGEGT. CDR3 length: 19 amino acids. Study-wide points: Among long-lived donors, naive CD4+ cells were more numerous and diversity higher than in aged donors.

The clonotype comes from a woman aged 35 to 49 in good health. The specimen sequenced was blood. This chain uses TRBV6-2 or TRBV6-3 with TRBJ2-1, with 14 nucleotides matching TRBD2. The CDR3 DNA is TGTGCCAGCAGTCGACTAGCGGGGGGGCCCGAGTTCTCCTACAATGAGCAGTTCTTC. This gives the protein CASSRLAGGPEFSYNEQFF.